The 32 T cell receptor beta chains given below trace back to one sample, sequenced in a study of T-cell memory formation after mild COVID-19. TCRdb reprocessed the 5' RACE reads with MiXCR, giving one entry per CDR3 protein. The repertoire includes hundreds of thousands of distinct CDR3 sequences, over 13% of them detected once, and less than 25% sits in the top ten. Specimen: PBMCs or a T cell subset sorted from them (not recorded which). These TCRs come from a man aged 18 to 35 who had mild COVID-19 (a few samples of this study predate the infection). Cell type and time point are not known.

The rearrangement joins TRBV3-1 to TRBJ1-2; D not certain. The CDR3 spans 11 residues. Between the trimmed V and J ends, which lost 3 bases and 2 bases, there was a span of 1 base. The germline gives CDR1 LGHDT, CDR2 YNNKEL (reference sequence). The CDR3 nucleotides are TGTGCCAGCAGCCAGAACTATGGCTACACCTTC. It is translated as CASSQNYGYTF. The full variable domain, in which reference TRBV3-1 and TRBJ1-2 provide the parts outside the CDR3, is DTAVSQTPKYLVTQMGNDKSIKCEQNLGHDTMYWYKQDSKKFLKIMFSYNNKELIINETVPNRFSPKSPDKAHLNLHINSLELGDSAVYFCASSQNYGYTFGSGTRLTVV.

This clonotype appeared a few times. The gene calls are TRBV18 and TRBJ2-7, with TRBD1 matching over 9 bases. The ends lost 2 bases at V and 5 bases at J; junction bases unmatched: 7. The CDR3 runs to 15 residues. Per the germline V gene, CDR1 is KGHSH and CDR2 is LQKENI. The DNA for the CDR3 is TGTGCCAGCTCACCAAGGGACAGGGCCCTAAACGAGCAGTACGTC. Translated, it gives CASSPRDRALNEQYV.

The J gene is TRBJ1-5, the V gene TRBV30, with D possibly matching TRBD1 (5 bases). Germline loops: CDR1 GTSNPN, CDR2 SVGIG (reference sequence). The CDR3 has 14 amino acids. V gave up 0 bases and J gave up 4 bases, with 10 bases separating them. CDR3 amino acids: CAWSVSGLNQPQHF. The DNA for the CDR3 is TGTGCCTGGAGTGTTTCAGGGTTAAATCAGCCCCAGCATTTT.

V is TRBV5-1 and J is TRBJ2-3; 11 bases fit TRBD2. V dropped 4 bases and J dropped 2; count of bases not matched to a gene: 6. Germline lookup yields CDR1 SGHRS and CDR2 YFSETQ. The CDR3 spans 16 residues. CDR3: CASSPLAGGTTDTQYF. The CDR3 nucleotides read TGCGCCAGCAGCCCTCTAGCGGGGGGTACCACAGATACGCAGTATTTT.

The gene calls are TRBV7-9 and TRBJ2-7, with a weak D call TRBD1 (5 bases). The CDR3 spans 11 residues. The V and J ends lost 4 bases and 9 bases respectively, with 10 bases between them. Germline CDR1 is SEHNR and CDR2 is FQNEAQ (reference sequence). This CDR3 reads CASSSGFGQYV. The CDR3, as DNA: TGTGCCAGCAGCTCAGGGTTCGGGCAGTACGTC.

The chain recombines TRBV10-3 with TRBJ1-2; D is uncertain. Germline CDR1 and CDR2: ENHRY and SYGVKD. CDR3 length: 13 residues. Trimming pared 2 bases from V and 3 bases from J, leaving 7 bases between. CDR3 protein: CAISEEDYYGYTF. CDR3 DNA sequence: TGTGCCATCAGTGAGGAAGATTACTATGGCTACACCTTC.

This clonotype has a handful of counts. V gene TRBV5-1 combines with J gene TRBJ2-5; TRBD1 or TRBD2 may be the D gene (6 bases each). V lost 0 bases, J lost 4 bases, and 16 bases lay in between. Germline values: CDR1 SGHRS, CDR2 YFSETQ. This CDR3 region has 16 residues. DNA of the CDR3: TGCGCCAGCAGCTTGGAGGTACCGGGGGCGCGAGAGACCCAGTACTTC. It encodes CASSLEVPGARETQYF.

This clonotype has ten or more counts. The V and J genes are TRBV29-1 and TRBJ1-2; perhaps TRBD1 as D (5 bases). Trimming left V 7 bases short and J 8 bases short, with 23 bases between. CDR3 size: 14 residues. Germline values: CDR1 SQVTM, CDR2 ANQGSEA. The DNA for the CDR3 is TGCAGCGCCCGGTTGGGGGATTGGCCCGTAGGCTACACCTTC. Amino acids: CSARLGDWPVGYTF. Complete variable domain (other parts from reference TRBV29-1 and TRBJ1-2): SAVISQKPSRDICQRGTSLTIQCQVDSQVTMMFWYRQQPGQSLTLIATANQGSEATYESGFVIDKFPISRPNLTFSTLTVSNMSPEDSSIYLCSARLGDWPVGYTFGSGTRLTVV.

The gene calls are TRBV20-1 and TRBJ1-2; no clear D gene. Per the germline V gene, CDR1 is DFQATT and CDR2 is SNEGSKA (reference sequence). The CDR3 is 13 residues long. The V end lost 2 bases, the J end lost 12 bases, and 19 bases lay between the germline ends. The CDR3 sequence: CSARFDPNPMDTF. DNA of the CDR3: TGCAGTGCTAGATTCGATCCAAACCCAATGGACACCTTC.

This clonotype was counted ten times or more. V usage is TRBV4-3 and J usage is TRBJ1-2, with D unclear. Germline-derived CDR1 and CDR2 are LGHNA and YSLEER. Trimming removed 4 bases at V and 4 bases at J, with 22 bases between. This CDR3 comprises 17 residues. The CDR3 region has the DNA TGCGCCAGCAGCCCTAGCAGGTCGCCTGGTGTGGTCTATGGCTACACCTTC. Amino acids: CASSPSRSPGVVYGYTF.

This clonotype was detected ten times or more. The genes are TRBV9 and TRBJ1-1; the D is unclear. CDR3 length: 14 residues. Trimming cost V 0 bases and J 2 bases, with 8 bases left between them. Per germline, CDR1 SGDLS and CDR2 YYNGEE. The CDR3 region has the DNA TGTGCCAGCAGCGTAGCGTTAGACAACACTGAAGCTTTCTTT. Translated, it gives CASSVALDNTEAFF.

The chain employs TRBV7-2 and TRBJ2-7, with D hard to call. This CDR3 region has 14 residues. The germline CDR1 and CDR2 sequences are SGHTA and FQGNSA. V was trimmed by 5 bases and J by 4 bases, leaving 15 bases between them. The CDR3 nucleotides read TGTGCCAGCAGCCCCGTGGGTTGGAGTTACGAGCAGTACTTC. Translating it yields CASSPVGWSYEQYF. The complete variable domain, with remaining parts taken from reference TRBV7-2 and TRBJ2-7, reads GAGVSQSPSNKVTEKGKDVELRCDPISGHTALYWYRQSLGQGLEFLIYFQGNSAPDKSGLPSDRFSAERTGGSVSTLTIQRTQQEDSAVYLCASSPVGWSYEQYFGPGTRLTVT.

This clonotype occurred a few times. The chain employs TRBV9 and TRBJ1-2; 8 bases align to TRBD1. Germline V CDR1 and CDR2: SGDLS, YYNGEE. Trimming at V came to 3 bases and at J to 4 bases, leaving 5 bases not matched to a gene. CDR3 length: 14 amino acids. CDR3 bases: TGTGCCAGCAGCGCGGGGACAGGCCTCTATGGCTACACCTTC. Translating it yields CASSAGTGLYGYTF.

This clonotype appeared a few times. The chain carries TRBV7-2 and TRBJ2-4; 13 bases agree with TRBD2. Trimming cost V 4 bases and J 5 bases; bases outside gene matches: 8. In germline, CDR1 is SGHTA, CDR2 FQGNSA. The CDR3 loop spans 17 amino acids. The CDR3 DNA reads TGTGCCAGCAGCTCCACTAGCGGGGGGGCGTCGGAAAACATTCAGTACTTC. Translated, it gives CASSSTSGGASENIQYF.

This clonotype was counted a few times. The chain employs TRBV28 and TRBJ2-2; D might be TRBD1 (5 bases). Trimming left V 5 bases short and J 4 bases short, with 23 bases between. This CDR3 spans 18 amino acids. CDR1 is MDHEN, CDR2 SYDVKM, per germline. CDR3 amino acids: CASSPTTGSRQGTGELFF. CDR3 sequence (DNA): TGTGCCAGCAGTCCCACTACCGGGTCTCGGCAGGGCACCGGGGAGCTGTTTTTT. The whole variable domain, remainder taken from reference TRBV28 and TRBJ2-2, is DVKVTQSSRYLVKRTGEKVFLECVQDMDHENMFWYRQDPGLGLRLIYFSYDVKMKEKGDIPEGYSVSREKKERFSLILESASTNQTSMYLCASSPTTGSRQGTGELFFGEGSRLTVL.

A few counts support this clonotype. This chain uses TRBV19 with TRBJ2-3; D is unresolved. Per the germline V gene, CDR1 is LNHDA and CDR2 is SQIVND (reference sequence). The CDR3 covers 13 residues. V was trimmed by 5 bases and J by 4 bases, leaving 10 bases between them. Written as DNA, the CDR3 is TGTGCCAGTAGTGACCGTTACGCAGATACGCAGTATTTT. This translates into CASSDRYADTQYF.

This clonotype was observed many times. V gene TRBV12-3 or TRBV12-4 combines with J gene TRBJ2-7; D is possibly TRBD2 (5 bases). The CDR3 has 12 amino acids. V shed 8 bases and J shed 3 bases, with 11 bases lying between them. Here the CDR3 reads CASLRAGYEQYF. The CDR3 DNA reads as TGTGCCAGCCTGAGGGCCGGCTACGAGCAGTACTTC.

V is TRBV20-1 and J is TRBJ2-7; 8 bases agree with TRBD1. The germline CDR1 and CDR2 sequences are DFQATT and SNEGSKA (reference sequence). This CDR3 is built from 16 residues. The V segment lost 4 bases and the J segment 2 bases; nucleotides outside the gene matches: 13. The CDR3 reads CSAIGRVTGGTYEQYF. The CDR3 DNA reads TGCAGTGCTATCGGTCGCGTTACAGGGGGGACCTACGAGCAGTACTTC.

In nucleotides, the CDR3 is TGCAGTGCTAGGGCTGAGAACGCCTACGAGCAGTACTTC. As protein: CSARAENAYEQYF. This chain connects TRBV20-1 to TRBJ2-7; no clear D gene. V was pared by 3 bases and J by 2 bases, with 11 bases between. This CDR3 comprises 13 residues. Germline values: CDR1 DFQATT, CDR2 SNEGSKA (reference sequence).

This clonotype was found a few times. The genes are TRBV20-1 and TRBJ2-2, with D possibly being TRBD1 or TRBD2 (7 bases each). This CDR3 is 15 amino acids long. The V and J ends lost 2 bases and 4 bases respectively, with 14 bases between them. Germline CDR1 and CDR2: DFQATT and SNEGSKA (reference sequence). The CDR3 here is CSARTQGGGTGELFF. CDR3 coding DNA: TGCAGTGCTAGAACCCAGGGGGGGGGCACCGGGGAGCTGTTTTTT.

This clonotype was picked up a small number of times. This chain connects TRBV27 to TRBJ2-1, with 10 nucleotides matching TRBD2. The CDR3 has 15 residues. The germline CDR1 and CDR2 sequences are MNHEY and SMNVEV (reference sequence). The trim removed 8 bases at V and 5 bases at J, leaving 9 bases unmatched. CDR3 sequence (DNA): TGTGCCAGCGGGCCTCGGCTAGCGGGAGACAATGAGCAGTTCTTC. Protein sequence: CASGPRLAGDNEQFF.

This clonotype came up many times. The rearrangement uses TRBV5-1 and TRBJ1-2, with D unresolved. The CDR3 has 13 amino acids. Germline V lookup: CDR1 SGHRS, CDR2 YFSETQ. V lost 0 bases and J lost 3, with 6 bases in between. DNA for the CDR3: TGCGCCAGCAGCTTGGAAAGGGACTATGGCTACACCTTC. Its protein product is CASSLERDYGYTF.

There are a few counts of this clonotype. This chain joins TRBV9 and TRBJ1-5; TRBD1 matches 10 bases. In germline, CDR1 is SGDLS, CDR2 YYNGEE. Losses at the gene ends were 3 bases for V and 0 bases for J; bases not matched to a gene: 12. The CDR3 has 19 residues. The CDR3: CASSGFGTGASLSNQPQHF. CDR3 nucleotides: TGTGCCAGCAGCGGTTTCGGGACAGGGGCGTCCCTTAGCAATCAGCCCCAGCATTTT.

This chain connects TRBV20-1 to TRBJ1-1, with D perhaps TRBD1 (5 bases). This CDR3 has 13 amino acids. Germline V gene sequence: CDR1 DFQATT, CDR2 SNEGSKA (reference sequence). V was pared by 3 bases and J by 5 bases, with 13 bases between. CDR3 DNA sequence: TGCAGTGCTAGTATCGGGGGGGAGACTGAAGCTTTCTTT. It yields the protein CSASIGGETEAFF.

The chain recombines TRBV4-1 with TRBJ1-6, with D uncertain. Germline V gene data show CDR1 as MGHRA and CDR2 as YSYEKL. V was pared by 0 bases and J by 7 bases, with 10 bases between. CDR3 size: 15 residues. The CDR3 protein is CASSQDMAFNSPLHF. As DNA, the CDR3 is TGCGCCAGCAGCCAAGATATGGCTTTCAATTCACCCCTCCACTTT.

The rearrangement uses TRBV29-1 and TRBJ2-1; 15 nucleotides agree with TRBD2. The trim removed 6 bases at V and 5 bases at J, leaving 8 bases unmatched. Per the germline V gene, CDR1 is SQVTM and CDR2 is ANQGSEA. The CDR3 is 16 residues long. The CDR3 DNA follows: TGCAGCGTCTGGACTAGCGGGGGGGCCTGGAACAATGAGCAGTTCTTC. Translation gives CSVWTSGGAWNNEQFF.

In its sample, this clonotype was seen a few times. The rearrangement joins TRBV7-2 to TRBJ2-1; TRBD2 matches at 15 bases. The V gene end was trimmed by 5 bases and the J gene end by 7 bases; junction bases not matched to a gene: 6. The CDR3 covers 16 residues. Looked up from germline, CDR1 is SGHTA and CDR2 is FQGNSA. The CDR3 nucleotides are TGTGCCAGCAGCAACCAGGGGACTAGCGGGGGGAATGAGCAGTTCTTC. Its protein product is CASSNQGTSGGNEQFF.

CDR3 nucleotide sequence: TGTGCCAGCAGTTCAGAGACAGGGCGGGAGCAGTACTTC. Protein: CASSSETGREQYF. V gene TRBV7-2 combines with J gene TRBJ2-7, with 7 positions matching TRBD1. The CDR3 extends over 13 amino acids. The V and J ends lost 6 bases and 7 bases, in that order; junction bases with no gene match: 9. CDR1 SGHTA and CDR2 FQGNSA come from the germline V gene.

In its sample, this clonotype was seen a few times. This rearrangement joins TRBV20-1 to TRBJ2-5; D might be TRBD2 (6 bases). Looked up from germline, CDR1 is DFQATT and CDR2 is SNEGSKA (reference sequence). There are 11 residues in the CDR3. CDR3 coding DNA: TGCAGCTCTGGGACTCAAGAGACCCAGTACTTC. It yields the protein CSSGTQETQYF.

This clonotype was counted a few times. This sequence joins TRBV4-2 and TRBJ2-3, with 8 nucleotides matching TRBD2. After removal of 1 base from V and 4 bases from J, the junction contained 16 bases not matched to a gene. Germline values: CDR1 LGHNA, CDR2 YNFKEQ. This CDR3 contains 19 residues. The CDR3 DNA follows: TGTGCCAGCAGCCAAGGCCAGCGGGGGCCCCCAGGTGGGCCAGATACGCAGTATTTT. Translation: CASSQGQRGPPGGPDTQYF.

The chain carries TRBV14 and TRBJ1-4; D is ambiguous. Per germline, CDR1 SGHDN and CDR2 FVKESK. CDR3 length: 12 residues. Trimming took 6 bases from V and 7 from J, leaving 9 bases between them. The CDR3 region is CASSQRGEKLFF. The CDR3 bases are TGTGCCAGCAGTCAGCGTGGTGAAAAACTGTTTTTT.

J is TRBJ1-1 and V is TRBV20-1, with a possible D match to TRBD1 (5 bases). Trimming removed 4 bases from V and 2 bases from J, with 14 bases in between. CDR1 is DFQATT and CDR2 is SNEGSKA in the germline V gene (reference sequence). This CDR3 spans 14 amino acids. The DNA for the CDR3 is TGCAGTGCTAATCGGGGGTCCGTTAACACTGAAGCTTTCTTT. It translates to CSANRGSVNTEAFF.